These T cell receptor beta chains were read from a single sample in a study of blood T cell repertoires in COVID-19. TCRdb's table, derived via immunoSEQ multiplex PCR, lists solely in-frame clones and lacks some. This sample yields about 30,000 clones, of which over 70% are seen a single time; approximately 3.4% belongs to the top ten. Sequencing was done on a sample of peripheral blood. The source of these receptors is a man aged 65-85 years with COVID-19, enrolled during active disease. Both conserved end residues are part of each CDR3.

TRBV11-3 CASSLFGQGGYEQYF
TRBV7-9 CASSLAGATYEQYF
TRBV5-1 CASSFDSYEQYF
TRBV11-2 CASSSEAYEQYF
TRBV7-2 CASSSPRKSEAFF
TRBV18 CASSPRGSGATNEKLFF
TRBV30 CAGIHGRGYGYTF
TRBV6-6 CASRDRQVLSNQPQHF
TRBV5-1 CASSPGTSGLTDTQYF
TRBV6-2/TRBV6-3 CASSYPMGQSSSYEQYF
TRBV19 CASSTQGQETQYF
TRBV5-1 CASSLDPGQNTGELFF
TRBV19 CASSFGQSGTEAFF
TRBV7-9 CASSPSTGNNEQFF
TRBV28 CASSSLRYEQYF
TRBV7-3 CASSLIAGVETQYF
TRBV28 CASSLGGTNTGELFF
TRBV28 CASSSLSGTRLTTGELFF
TRBV30 CAWERQGLQETQYF
TRBV2 CASSPLGGAGETQYF
TRBV19 CASSIDGTDTQYF
TRBV10-3 CAISDGLGTNYGYTF
TRBV9 CASSVEGARNTEAFF
TRBV5-6 CASSLPLAAAGELFF
TRBV3-1/TRBV3-2 CASSQGREFSNYEAFF
TRBV2 CASRILRQGAVRRGYTF
TRBV15 CATSRDIQMQGRGTYGYTF
TRBV7-9 CASSPPQGFDTEAFF
TRBV29-1 CSVEGGGEQFF
TRBV5-4 CASSREGLTDTQYF
TRBV25-1 CASSPTGYEGPQHF
TRBV12-2 CASRKGGYTF
TRBV5-4 CASSPLASTYEQYF
TRBV29-1 CSAGTEDYEQYF
TRBV10-3 CAIRATGHFGSYNSPLHF
TRBV6-6 CASNGQASGKLFF
TRBV7-9 CAIPTGGNTEAFF
TRBV9 CASSPQGSGRGSYEQYF
TRBV27 CASSLSGRALDTQYF
TRBV20-1 CSATGIYEQYF
TRBV7-6 CASSLGSGLMNTEAFF
TRBV3-1/TRBV3-2 CASSQDLIYGYTF
TRBV7-9 CASSFGRAARTQYF
TRBV9 CASSVGPGTDTQYF
TRBV28 CASRSPLPPSGRAGETQYF
TRBV14 CASSQALGVANIQYF
TRBV2 CASIRGGERNSPLHF
TRBV21-1 CATPKQAGHTGELFF
TRBV19 CASSMDQGYNSPLHF
TRBV10-3 CAITRWGQIFYGYTF
TRBV28 CASSLQGRREKLFF
TRBV6-5 CASSYARSNQPQHF
TRBV2 CARSRGARNEAFF
TRBV6-1 CASSVRGLALSDEQFF